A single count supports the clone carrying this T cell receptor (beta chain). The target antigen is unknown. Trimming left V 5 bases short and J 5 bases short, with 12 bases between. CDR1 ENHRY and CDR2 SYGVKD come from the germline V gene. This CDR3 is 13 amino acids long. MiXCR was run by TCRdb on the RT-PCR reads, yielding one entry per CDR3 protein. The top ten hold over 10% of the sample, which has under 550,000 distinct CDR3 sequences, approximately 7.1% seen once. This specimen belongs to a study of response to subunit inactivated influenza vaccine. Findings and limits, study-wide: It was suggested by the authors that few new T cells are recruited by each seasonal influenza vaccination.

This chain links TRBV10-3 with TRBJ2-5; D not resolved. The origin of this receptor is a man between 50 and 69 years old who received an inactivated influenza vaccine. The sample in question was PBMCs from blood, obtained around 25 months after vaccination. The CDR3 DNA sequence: TGTGCCATCAGTAGTGCATGGGTGGAGACCCAGTACTTC. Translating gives CAISSAWVETQYF.